The clone carrying this T cell receptor (beta chain) appeared a few times. The source of the sample is a study of T cells in Graves' hyperthyroidism and ophthalmopathy. As for the study in general: Peripheral blood draws took place at initial diagnosis, ahead of any treatment.

Diagnoses rested on clinical symptoms, serum thyroxine and TRAb, thyroid ultrasound and orbital computed tomography. The junction had 1 base not matched to a gene; V was cut back by 3 bases and J by 2 bases. The CDR3 loop spans 14 amino acids. Amplified TCR beta CDR3 regions derived from RNA transcripts. HTBI primers were employed in a first-round RT-PCR of the TCR CDR3. TCRdb re-derived calls from the multiplex PCR reads in MiXCR, one entry per CDR3 protein. The sample carries roughly 720,000 distinct CDR3 sequences, 17% recorded once. The origin of this receptor is a man over 45 with Graves' hyperthyroidism. Sequences were obtained from blood. The chain couples TRBV12-3 or TRBV12-4 to TRBJ2-1; TRBD2 agrees at 7 bases. The CDR3, as DNA: TGTGCCAGCAGTTTCGGGAGGCCCTACAATGAGCAGTTCTTC. Its protein is CASSFGRPYNEQFF.